The 17 T cell receptor beta chains below come from one sample, sequenced in a study of cytomegalovirus exposure and HLA in healthy donors. The PCR employed 60 Vbeta primers together with 13 Jbeta primers. The data were produced by immunoSEQ multiplex PCR, yet TCRdb's version contains in-frame clones alone and is incomplete. The data show more than 80,000 clones, 60% to 80% seen once. Sequencing was performed on PBMCs. These receptors were obtained from a female donor in good health and CMV-seronegative.

The chain uses TRBV6-5 and TRBJ1-1; TRBD1 matches at 7 bases. Germline V gene lookup returns CDR1 MNHEY and CDR2 SVGAGI. Trimming took 0 bases from V and 11 from J; bases not matched to a gene: 6. This CDR3 contains 13 residues. The chain's CDR3 is CASSYSDREKAFF. The CDR3 region has the DNA TGTGCCAGCAGTTACTCAGACAGGGAGAAGGCTTTCTTT.

This clone has more than one count but fewer than ten. The chain joins TRBV9 to TRBJ2-7, with 7 bases matching TRBD1. The V gene's germline CDR1 is SGDLS and CDR2 YYNGEE. This CDR3 has 14 amino acids. After removal of 3 bases from V and 6 bases from J, the junction contained 9 bases not matched to a gene. CDR3 coding DNA: TGTGCCAGCAGCGCCACACAGGGGTCCGGCGAGCAGTACTTC. This codes for CASSATQGSGEQYF.

This chain connects TRBV30 to TRBJ2-7, with 10 bases fitting TRBD2. CDR1 GTSNPN and CDR2 SVGIG come from the germline V gene (reference sequence). The length of the CDR3 is 13 residues. The J segment lost 4 bases and the V segment lost 2 bases, leaving 2 bases of the junction unmatched. The CDR3 DNA follows: TGTGCCTGGAGTAGCGGGAGGGATTACGAGCAGTACTTC. Translated, it gives CAWSSGRDYEQYF. Using reference TRBV30 and TRBJ2-7 for the parts outside the CDR3, the full variable domain is SQTIHQWPATLVQPVGSPLSLECTVEGTSNPNLYWYRQAAGRGLQLLFYSVGIGQISSEVPQNLSASRPQDRQFILSSKKLLLSDSGFYLCAWSSGRDYEQYFGPGTRLTVT.

This clone has only a few counts. V and J are TRBV19 and TRBJ2-7; 7 bases match TRBD1. Germline V lookup: CDR1 LNHDA, CDR2 SQIVND (reference sequence). The CDR3 has 17 residues. The V and J ends lost 4 bases and 7 bases, in that order; junction bases with no gene match: 19. For the CDR3, the DNA is TGTGCCAGTAGTACCAAAGGACGGGACAGACCTCGTTGGGAGCAGTACTTC. As protein: CASSTKGRDRPRWEQYF.

The DNA of the CDR3 is TGTGCCAGCAGTCCCTCCGGACTAGAAACAGATACGCAGTATTTT. The encoded protein is CASSPSGLETDTQYF. This rearrangement joins TRBV6-5 to TRBJ2-3; 7 bases line up with TRBD2. Trimming cost V 5 bases and J 3 bases; bases outside gene matches: 8. This CDR3 is built from 15 residues. Germline V lookup: CDR1 MNHEY, CDR2 SVGAGI.

This chain uses TRBV7-9 with TRBJ1-2, with 11 nucleotides matching TRBD1. CDR3 length: 18 amino acids. The V gene's germline CDR1 is SEHNR and CDR2 FQNEAQ (reference sequence). V lost 5 bases, J lost 3 bases, and 14 bases stayed unmatched. CDR3: CASSHPRTGGAEDYGYTF. The CDR3 DNA is TGTGCCAGCAGCCATCCTCGGACAGGGGGCGCGGAGGACTATGGCTACACCTTC.

This clone was counted ten times or more. This chain links TRBV6-1 with TRBJ1-5; D is ambiguous. CDR1 MNHNS and CDR2 SASEGT come from the germline V gene. The V end lost 2 bases, the J end lost 1 base, and 12 bases lay between the germline ends. The CDR3 runs 16 residues. The CDR3 DNA sequence: TGTGCCAGCAGTGAAATCCCGCGGGTGAGCAATCAGCCCCAGCATTTT. It specifies CASSEIPRVSNQPQHF.

J is TRBJ2-7 and V is TRBV12-5; D gene uncertain. The CDR3 is 12 residues long. Per the germline V gene, CDR1 is LGHNT and CDR2 is FRNRAP. V lost 9 bases to trimming and J lost 1 base, with 10 bases between them. In DNA, the CDR3 is TGTGCTAGCCTCTCCAGTTCCTACGAGCAGTACTTC. Its protein is CASLSSSYEQYF.

The gene calls are TRBV25-1 and TRBJ1-4, with D uncertain. From germline, CDR1 is MGHDK and CDR2 SYGVNS. This CDR3 spans 15 amino acids. V lost 4 bases and J lost 8, with 17 bases in between. The CDR3 region is CASSGSQEEVEKLFF. The CDR3 DNA reads TGTGCCAGCAGTGGTTCTCAGGAGGAGGTCGAAAAACTGTTTTTT.

This sequence joins TRBV5-1 and TRBJ2-6, with TRBD1 identical over 7 bases. Trimming cost V 3 bases and J 2 bases; bases outside gene matches: 5. Looked up from germline, CDR1 is SGHRS and CDR2 is YFSETQ. This CDR3 has 16 residues. The CDR3 is CASSWAQGAGANVLTF. DNA for the CDR3: TGCGCCAGCAGCTGGGCCCAGGGGGCTGGGGCCAACGTCCTGACTTTC.

CDR3 sequence (DNA): TGTGCCAGCAGCCCCAGGACAGGGGAGGGCCAAGAGACCCAGTACTTC. Its protein is CASSPRTGEGQETQYF. The chain recombines TRBV11-3 with TRBJ2-5; TRBD1 matches 9 bases. Germline CDR1 reads SGHNT; CDR2 reads YENEEA. Unmatched junction bases numbered 8, after V lost 5 bases and J lost 1 base. CDR3 size: 16 residues.

V is TRBV11-3 and J is TRBJ2-2; perhaps TRBD2 as D (5 bases). The CDR3 runs to 15 residues. V lost 8 bases and J 1 base, leaving 14 bases between the germline ends. Germline loops: CDR1 SGHNT, CDR2 YENEEA. CDR3 region: CASRALGRNTGELFF. The CDR3 DNA reads TGTGCCAGCCGCGCGTTGGGGAGGAACACCGGGGAGCTGTTTTTT.

This clone was seen more than once but under ten times. The V and J genes are TRBV7-9 and TRBJ2-3; the D gene is possibly TRBD2 (5 bases). The germline gives CDR1 SEHNR, CDR2 FQNEAQ (reference sequence). This CDR3 has 11 residues. With 3 bases removed from V and 13 bases from J, the gap between germline ends came to 11 bases. CDR3 amino acids: CASSFGERKYF. CDR3 bases: TGTGCCAGCAGCTTTGGGGAGAGAAAGTATTTT.

CDR3 sequence: CASNRVAGGINEQFF. The CDR3 DNA reads TGTGCCAGCAATAGGGTAGCGGGAGGAATCAATGAGCAGTTCTTC. The chain uses TRBV9 and TRBJ2-1; 10 bases match TRBD2. J was trimmed by 6 bases and V by 6 bases; bases with no gene match: 9. Germline CDR1 SGDLS, CDR2 YYNGEE. CDR3 length: 15 amino acids.

This clone was counted only a few times. The chain employs TRBV13 and TRBJ2-7; D is ambiguous. The ends were cut back, 2 bases at V and 1 base at J, with 9 bases in the middle. The V gene's germline CDR1 is PRHDT and CDR2 FYEKMQ (reference sequence). CDR3 length: 14 amino acids. CDR3 loop: CASSLRLRSYEQYF. In DNA, the CDR3 is TGTGCCAGCAGCTTACGGTTACGGTCCTACGAGCAGTACTTC.

The rearrangement links TRBV5-1 to TRBJ2-3; TRBD1 aligns across 7 bases. The CDR3 covers 15 residues. The J segment lost 3 bases and the V segment lost 4 bases, leaving 8 bases of the junction unmatched. The germline gives CDR1 SGHRS, CDR2 YFSETQ. This CDR3 is CASSLRQGETDTQYF. The CDR3 bases are TGCGCCAGCAGCCTCCGACAGGGAGAGACAGATACGCAGTATTTT.

The V call is TRBV30, the J call TRBJ2-5; the D is unclear. Trimming cost V 2 bases and J 4 bases, with 8 bases left between them. This CDR3 has 12 residues. Germline assignment: CDR1 GTSNPN and CDR2 SVGIG (reference sequence). The DNA of the CDR3 is TGTGCCTGGAGTCCCTCTCGAGAGACCCAGTACTTC. Residues: CAWSPSRETQYF.